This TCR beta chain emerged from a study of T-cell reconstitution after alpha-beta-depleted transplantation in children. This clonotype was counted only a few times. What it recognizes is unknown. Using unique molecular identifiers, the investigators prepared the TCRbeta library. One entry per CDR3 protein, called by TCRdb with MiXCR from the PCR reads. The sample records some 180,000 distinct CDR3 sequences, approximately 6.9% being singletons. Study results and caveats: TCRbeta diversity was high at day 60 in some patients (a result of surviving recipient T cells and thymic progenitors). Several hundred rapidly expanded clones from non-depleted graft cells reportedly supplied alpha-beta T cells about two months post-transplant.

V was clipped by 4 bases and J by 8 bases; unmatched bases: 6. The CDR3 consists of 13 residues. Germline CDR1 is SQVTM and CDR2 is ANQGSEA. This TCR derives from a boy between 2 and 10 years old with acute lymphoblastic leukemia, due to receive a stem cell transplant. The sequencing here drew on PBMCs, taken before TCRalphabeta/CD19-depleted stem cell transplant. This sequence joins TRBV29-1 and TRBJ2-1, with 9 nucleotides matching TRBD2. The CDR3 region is CSVARGGDYEQFF. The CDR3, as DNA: TGCAGCGTTGCGCGGGGGGGCGACTATGAGCAGTTCTTC.